The entry below gives a single T cell receptor (beta chain) sequence along with its context. Germline-derived CDR1 and CDR2 are MDHEN and SYDVKM. This CDR3 is 14 amino acids long. V gave up 1 base and J gave up 3 bases, with 10 bases separating them. The assay was immunoSEQ multiplex PCR, and TCRdb's table has in-frame clones only and misses some. Among 310,000 or so clones listed, approximately 86% were seen once. These data are taken from a study of blood T cell repertoires in COVID-19. Specimen: peripheral blood. The source of this sequence is a man younger than 40 with COVID-19, enrolled during active disease. This chain connects TRBV28 to TRBJ2-7, with D hard to call. The CDR3 sequence is CASSLSSRHYEQYF. As DNA, the CDR3 is TGTGCCAGCAGTTTATCATCAAGACACTACGAGCAGTACTTC.